The T cell receptor beta chain under discussion was sequenced for a study of blood T cell repertoires in COVID-19. Study context: Acute-phase and convalescent COVID-19 samples originated in the United States, Italy and Spain. PBMCs, B-cell-depleted T cells, or T cells provided the cDNA or gDNA that made up the material.

Authors' methods: Reference gene primer amplification yielded estimated nucleated cell counts. Measured with immunoSEQ multiplex PCR; TCRdb has only the in-frame clones, and not every one. V and J calls and clone size are given by that table; D and trimming were obtained from the DNA. The sample includes hundreds of thousands of clones, approximately 90% of them seen just once. The CDR3 length is 13 residues. Trimming removed 6 bases from V and 3 bases from J; junction bases left unmatched: 1. The germline V gene has CDR1 KGHDR and CDR2 SFDVKD. The Seattle patients joined while their infection was active and were tracked longitudinally afterward.

The TCR originated in a woman aged 45-65 years with COVID-19, enrolled during active disease. Sequenced sample: peripheral blood. V and J are TRBV24-1 and TRBJ2-3, with 8 positions matching TRBD1. CDR3 sequence (DNA): TGTGCCACCAGTCAGGGGGCGACAGATACGCAGTATTTT. Its protein is CATSQGATDTQYF.